Presented here are 16 T cell receptor beta chains from one specimen sequenced in a study of human T cells and chemical hapten exposure. The time point is: patch test 1, 2 weeks after DPC sensitization. Treatment indicated: therapeutic diphenylcyclopropenone sensitization with weekly scalp DPC. TCRdb re-called the RACE reads with MiXCR, one entry per CDR3 protein. The table shows 150,000 to 200,000 distinct CDR3 sequences, with around 13% occurring only once. The sample here was whole blood, taken in connection with sensitization to the hapten diphenylcyclopropenone (DPC). These receptors were collected from a woman in her twenties or thirties with alopecia areata. Some clones in this sample may be carry-over from other donors' samples.

This clonotype was seen a few times. The chain couples TRBV7-9 to TRBJ1-1, with 7 bases fitting TRBD1. Looked up from germline, CDR1 is SEHNR and CDR2 is FQNEAQ (reference sequence). With V trimmed by 4 bases and J by 9 bases, 8 bases remained unmatched. The length of the CDR3 is 13 residues. The CDR3 is CASSSDEGAQAFF. DNA of the CDR3: TGTGCCAGCAGCTCTGACGAGGGGGCGCAAGCTTTCTTT.

This clonotype has a handful of counts. This rearrangement joins TRBV18 to TRBJ1-1, with D perhaps matching TRBD1 (6 bases). V lost 0 bases, J lost 5 bases, and 13 bases lay in between. There are 15 residues in the CDR3. Germline CDR1 reads KGHSH; CDR2 reads LQKENI. The CDR3 region has the DNA TGTGCCAGCTCACCACCGAAGGGGGGCGGGACTGAAGCTTTCTTT. Residues: CASSPPKGGGTEAFF. Based on the CDR3 plus reference TRBV18 and TRBJ1-1, the full variable domain is NAGVMQNPRHLVRRRGQEARLRCSPMKGHSHVYWYRQLPEEGLKFMVYLQKENIIDESGMPKERFSAEFPKEGPSILRIQQVVRGDSAAYFCASSPPKGGGTEAFFGQGTRLTVV.

This clonotype has just a few counts. The chain links TRBV5-1 to TRBJ2-7; 10 bases line up with TRBD1. This CDR3 contains 15 residues. Trimming removed 4 bases from V and 2 bases from J; junction bases left unmatched: 6. CDR1 and CDR2 from the germline V gene are SGHRS and YFSETQ. The DNA of the CDR3 is TGCGCCAGCAGCACCCTGACAGGGGGCGCCTACGAGCAGTACTTC. This sequence encodes CASSTLTGGAYEQYF.

CDR3 bases: TGTGCCAGCGTCGAGGGGTTTAGCGGGAGCAATGAGCAGTTCTTC. Its translation is CASVEGFSGSNEQFF. The rearrangement links TRBV21-1 to TRBJ2-1; TRBD2, as called in the table, went unchecked against the DNA. TRBV21-1 is a pseudogene segment. This CDR3 is 15 amino acids long.

There are a few counts of this clonotype. The rearrangement uses TRBV7-3 and TRBJ2-3, with D tentatively TRBD1 (6 bases). The CDR3 consists of 17 residues. Germline assignment: CDR1 SGHTA and CDR2 FQGTGA. V was trimmed by 5 bases and J by 0 bases, leaving 18 bases between them. CDR3 sequence reads: CASSPDSQVFSTDTQYF. As DNA, the CDR3 is TGTGCCAGCAGCCCGGACAGCCAGGTATTCAGCACAGATACGCAGTATTTT. Together with reference TRBV7-3 and TRBJ2-3, the CDR3 gives the full variable domain: GAGVSQTPSNKVTEKGKYVELRCDPISGHTALYWYRQSLGQGPEFLIYFQGTGAADDSGLPNDRFFAVRPEGSVSTLKIQRTERGDSAVYLCASSPDSQVFSTDTQYFGPGTRLTVL.

The chain combines TRBV7-2 with TRBJ2-7, with 10 bases fitting TRBD2. Per the germline V gene, CDR1 is SGHTA and CDR2 is FQGNSA. The V and J ends lost 0 bases and 0 bases, in that order; junction bases with no gene match: 14. The CDR3 runs to 20 residues. The DNA of the CDR3 is TGTGCCAGCAGCTTAGCGTTGGGACCAAGGACTAGCGGCAGCTCCTACGAGCAGTACTTC. Its protein product is CASSLALGPRTSGSSYEQYF.

In its sample, this clonotype was seen a few times. The rearrangement joins TRBV19 to TRBJ1-2; D gene uncertain. This CDR3 is 15 amino acids long. Per germline, CDR1 LNHDA and CDR2 SQIVND (reference sequence). Trimming removed 1 base from V and 0 bases from J, with 9 bases in between. In DNA, the CDR3 is TGTGCCAGTAGTATAGGCGGGTCTTCTAACTATGGCTACACCTTC. Amino acids: CASSIGGSSNYGYTF.

At least ten counts were recorded for this clonotype. The CDR3 reads CASSHAHGGEQYF. The CDR3 coding sequence is TGCGCCAGCAGCCATGCGCACGGTGGTGAGCAGTACTTC. This chain links TRBV4-3 with TRBJ2-7; no clear D gene. The CDR3 extends over 13 amino acids. Per germline, CDR1 LGHNA and CDR2 YSLEER. Trimming cost V 3 bases and J 7 bases, with 13 bases left between them.

The chain joins TRBV3-1 to TRBJ2-2; TRBD1 is a possible D gene (5 bases). The ends were cut back, 0 bases at V and 4 bases at J, with 15 bases in the middle. The CDR3 extends over 17 amino acids. Germline CDR1 is LGHDT and CDR2 is YNNKEL (reference sequence). CDR3 nucleotides: TGTGCCAGCAGCCAAGACTGGAGACAGTCTTTCACCGGGGAGCTGTTTTTT. Its translation is CASSQDWRQSFTGELFF.

The chain couples TRBV27 to TRBJ1-5; D gene unclear. The CDR3 totals 13 residues. The V end was cut by 3 bases, the J end by 4 bases, with 7 bases between. The germline V gene encodes CDR1 MNHEY and CDR2 SMNVEV (reference sequence). The CDR3 is CASSFQANQPQHF. For the CDR3, the DNA is TGTGCCAGCAGTTTCCAGGCGAATCAGCCCCAGCATTTT.

This chain joins TRBV20-1 and TRBJ2-1; the D is unclear. CDR3 length: 11 residues. V lost 8 bases and J lost 5, with 10 bases in between. Per germline, CDR1 DFQATT and CDR2 SNEGSKA (reference sequence). CDR3 coding DNA: TGCAGTATCAGCGAGAACAATGAGCAGTTCTTC. As protein: CSISENNEQFF.

This clonotype has a handful of counts. The chain employs TRBV20-1 and TRBJ1-2; 8 bases are a match to TRBD1. V dropped 5 bases and J dropped 5; count of bases not matched to a gene: 13. Germline assignment: CDR1 DFQATT and CDR2 SNEGSKA (reference sequence). The CDR3 has 15 residues. The CDR3 bases are TGCAGTGCTCCTACCCTAATACAGGGGGGGTATGGCTACACCTTC. Protein product: CSAPTLIQGGYGYTF.

This clonotype has a count of ten or more. The J gene is TRBJ2-1, the V gene TRBV6-2 or TRBV6-3; 7 bases are shared with TRBD2. The CDR3 is 13 amino acids. The germline CDR1 and CDR2 sequences are MNHEY and SVGEGT. J was trimmed by 6 bases and V by 7 bases; bases with no gene match: 6. The CDR3 loop is CASNLAAFNEQFF. The CDR3 nucleotides are TGTGCCAGCAACCTAGCGGCCTTCAATGAGCAGTTCTTC.

This clonotype was observed a handful of times. This sequence joins TRBV12-3 or TRBV12-4 and TRBJ2-3; 10 positions agree with TRBD1. This CDR3 comprises 13 residues. The V and J ends lost 6 bases and 5 bases, in that order; junction bases with no gene match: 2. The CDR3, as DNA: TGTGCCAGCAGGGGGACAGGGGTAGATACGCAGTATTTT. Translated: CASRGTGVDTQYF.

The rearrangement joins TRBV10-2 to TRBJ2-4; D is uncertain. Trimming removed 4 bases from V and 0 bases from J, with 13 bases in between. This CDR3 contains 16 residues. Germline V gene sequence: CDR1 WSHSY, CDR2 SAAADI. The CDR3 nucleotides read TGCGCCAGCAGTGTTTACCGAGAACTAGCCAAAAACATTCAGTACTTC. Encoded protein: CASSVYRELAKNIQYF.

This clonotype was seen ten or more times. V and J are TRBV7-2 and TRBJ2-1; the D is unclear. Per germline, CDR1 SGHTA and CDR2 FQGNSA. This CDR3 is built from 16 residues. Trimming cost V 1 base and J 0 bases, with 10 bases left between them. CDR3 nucleotide sequence: TGTGCCAGCAGCTTAGGTAGGAGCAGCTCCTACAATGAGCAGTTCTTC. Residues: CASSLGRSSSYNEQFF.